This T cell receptor (beta chain) was sequenced during a study of blood T cell repertoires in COVID-19. The length of the CDR3 is 12 residues. The V gene's germline CDR1 is GTSNPN and CDR2 SVGIG (reference sequence). This clone was seen only a few times. Mismatch with germline at one junction end may stem from a read error. Here immunoSEQ multiplex PCR was the method, and the copy in TCRdb shows in-frame clones only, minus some. Altogether 95,000 or so clones are present, 79% being singletons, with the ten largest covering roughly 18%. The rearrangement uses TRBV30 and TRBJ2-3; possible D gene TRBD1, 7 bases. The sequenced material came from peripheral blood. This clonotype was obtained from an elderly woman with active or convalescent COVID-19. DNA of the CDR3: TGTGCCTCGAGTTCAGGGGGGGATACGCAGTATTTT. This encodes CASSSGGDTQYF.